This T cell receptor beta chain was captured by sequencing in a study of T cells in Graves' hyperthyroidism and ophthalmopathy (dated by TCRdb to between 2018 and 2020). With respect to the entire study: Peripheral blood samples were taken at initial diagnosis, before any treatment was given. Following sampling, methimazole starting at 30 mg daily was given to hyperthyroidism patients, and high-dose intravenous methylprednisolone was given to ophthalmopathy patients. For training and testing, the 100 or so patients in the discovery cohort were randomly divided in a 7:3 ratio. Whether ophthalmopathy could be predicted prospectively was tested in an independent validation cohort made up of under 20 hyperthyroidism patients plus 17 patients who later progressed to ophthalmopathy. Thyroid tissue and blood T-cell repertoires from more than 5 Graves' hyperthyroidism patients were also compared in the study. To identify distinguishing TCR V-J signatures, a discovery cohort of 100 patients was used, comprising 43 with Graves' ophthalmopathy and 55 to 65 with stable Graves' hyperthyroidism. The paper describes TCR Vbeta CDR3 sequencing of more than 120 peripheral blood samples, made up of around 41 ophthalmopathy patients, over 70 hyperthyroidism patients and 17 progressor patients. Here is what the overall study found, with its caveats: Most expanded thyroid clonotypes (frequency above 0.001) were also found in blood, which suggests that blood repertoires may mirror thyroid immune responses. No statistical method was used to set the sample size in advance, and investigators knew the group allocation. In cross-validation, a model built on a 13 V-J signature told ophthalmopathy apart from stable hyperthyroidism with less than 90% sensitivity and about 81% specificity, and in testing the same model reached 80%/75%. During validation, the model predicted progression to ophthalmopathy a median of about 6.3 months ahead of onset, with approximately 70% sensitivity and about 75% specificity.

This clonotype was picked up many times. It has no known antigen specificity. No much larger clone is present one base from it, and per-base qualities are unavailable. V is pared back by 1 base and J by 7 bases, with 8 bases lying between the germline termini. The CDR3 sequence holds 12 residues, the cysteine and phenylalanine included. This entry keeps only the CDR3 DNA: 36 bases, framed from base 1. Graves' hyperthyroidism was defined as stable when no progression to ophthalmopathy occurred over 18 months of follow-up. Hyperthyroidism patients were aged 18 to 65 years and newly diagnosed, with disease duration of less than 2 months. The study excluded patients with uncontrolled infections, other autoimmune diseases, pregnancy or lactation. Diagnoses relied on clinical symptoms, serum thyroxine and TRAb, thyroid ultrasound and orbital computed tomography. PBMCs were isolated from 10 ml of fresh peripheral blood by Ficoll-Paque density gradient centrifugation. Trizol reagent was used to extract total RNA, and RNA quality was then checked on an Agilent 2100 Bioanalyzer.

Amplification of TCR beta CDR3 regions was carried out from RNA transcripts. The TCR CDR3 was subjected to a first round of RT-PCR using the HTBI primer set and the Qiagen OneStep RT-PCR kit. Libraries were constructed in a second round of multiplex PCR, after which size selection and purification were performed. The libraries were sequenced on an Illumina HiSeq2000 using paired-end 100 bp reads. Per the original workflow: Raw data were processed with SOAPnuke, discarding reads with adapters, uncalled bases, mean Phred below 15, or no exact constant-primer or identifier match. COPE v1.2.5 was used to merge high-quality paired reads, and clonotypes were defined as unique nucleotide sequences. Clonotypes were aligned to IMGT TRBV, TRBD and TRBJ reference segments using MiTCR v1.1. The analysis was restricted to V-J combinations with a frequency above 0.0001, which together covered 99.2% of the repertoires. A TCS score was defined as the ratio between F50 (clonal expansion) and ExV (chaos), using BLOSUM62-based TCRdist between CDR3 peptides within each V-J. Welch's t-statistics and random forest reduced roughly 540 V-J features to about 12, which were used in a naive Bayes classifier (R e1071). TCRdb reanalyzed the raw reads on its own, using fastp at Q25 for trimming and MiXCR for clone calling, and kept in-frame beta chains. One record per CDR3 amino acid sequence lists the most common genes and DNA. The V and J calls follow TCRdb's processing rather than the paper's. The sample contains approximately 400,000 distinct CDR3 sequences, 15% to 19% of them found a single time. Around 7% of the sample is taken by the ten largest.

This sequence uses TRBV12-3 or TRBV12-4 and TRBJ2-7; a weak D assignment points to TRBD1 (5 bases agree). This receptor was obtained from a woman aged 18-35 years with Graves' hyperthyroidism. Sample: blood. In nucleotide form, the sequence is TGTGCCAGCAGTTTAGGGGGCCGGGAGCAGTACTTC. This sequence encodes CASSLGGREQYF.